This T cell receptor beta chain was found in a study of PD-L1 blockade in urothelial cancer. The wider study: Each participant's history included 0 to 3 prior chemotherapy regimens.

Only in-frame clones appear in the TCRdb table, and some are missing; sequencing was by immunoSEQ multiplex PCR. The repertoire consists of about 95,000 clones, with around 86% occurring once and the leading ten covering roughly 2%. The time point was: pretreatment peripheral blood. Each patient presented with locally advanced or metastatic urothelial carcinoma. V lost 6 bases and J 1 base, leaving 12 bases between the germline ends. The germline V gene encodes CDR1 SNHLY and CDR2 FYNNEI. CDR3 length: 14 amino acids. This TCR was sampled from a man aged 55 to 70 with urothelial cancer. The gene calls are TRBV2 and TRBJ1-1; D is uncertain. Material: PBMCs, obtained around atezolizumab (anti-PD-L1) treatment. The CDR3 loop is CASRNPRGNTEAFF. The CDR3, as DNA: TGTGCCAGCAGAAACCCCCGGGGGAACACTGAAGCTTTCTTT.